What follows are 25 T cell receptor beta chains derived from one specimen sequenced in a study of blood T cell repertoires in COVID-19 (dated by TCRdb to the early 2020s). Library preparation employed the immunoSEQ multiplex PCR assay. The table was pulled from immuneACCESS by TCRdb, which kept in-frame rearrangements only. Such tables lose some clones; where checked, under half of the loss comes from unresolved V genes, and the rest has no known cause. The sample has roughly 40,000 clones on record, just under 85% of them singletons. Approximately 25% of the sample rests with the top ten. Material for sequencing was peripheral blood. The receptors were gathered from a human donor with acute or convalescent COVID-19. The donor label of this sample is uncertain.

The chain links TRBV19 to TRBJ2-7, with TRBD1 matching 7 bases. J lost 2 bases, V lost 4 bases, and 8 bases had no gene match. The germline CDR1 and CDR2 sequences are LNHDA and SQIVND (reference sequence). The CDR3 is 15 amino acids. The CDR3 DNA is TGTGCCAGTAGTACCGACCACAGGGGAACCTACGAGCAGTACTTC. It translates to CASSTDHRGTYEQYF.

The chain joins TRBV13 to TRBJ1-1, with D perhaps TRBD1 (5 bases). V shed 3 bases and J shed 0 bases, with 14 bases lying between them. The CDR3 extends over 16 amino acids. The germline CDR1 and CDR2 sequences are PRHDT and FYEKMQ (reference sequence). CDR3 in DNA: TGTGCCAGCAGCTTTGATTCTGACAGCATGAACACTGAAGCTTTCTTT. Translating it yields CASSFDSDSMNTEAFF.

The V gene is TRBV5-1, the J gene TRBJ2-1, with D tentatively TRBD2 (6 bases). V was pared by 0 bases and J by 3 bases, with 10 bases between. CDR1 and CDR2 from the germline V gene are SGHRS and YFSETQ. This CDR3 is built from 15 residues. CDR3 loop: CASSLVEGHYNEQFF. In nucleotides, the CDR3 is TGCGCCAGCAGCTTGGTGGAGGGCCACTACAATGAGCAGTTCTTC.

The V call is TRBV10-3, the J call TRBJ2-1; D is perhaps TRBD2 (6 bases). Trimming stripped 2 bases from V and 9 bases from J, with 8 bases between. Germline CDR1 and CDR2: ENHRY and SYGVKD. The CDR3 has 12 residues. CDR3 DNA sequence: TGTGCCATCAGTGAGGGGCGGGGTGAGCAGTTCTTC. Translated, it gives CAISEGRGEQFF.

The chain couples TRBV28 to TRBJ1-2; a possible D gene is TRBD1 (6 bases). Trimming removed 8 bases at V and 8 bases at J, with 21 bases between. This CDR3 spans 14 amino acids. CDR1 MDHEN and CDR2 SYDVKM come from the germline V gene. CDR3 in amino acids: CASGPTGILGGYTF. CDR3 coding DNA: TGTGCCAGCGGCCCTACAGGGATCTTGGGGGGCTACACCTTC.

The CDR3 sequence is CASSQGAGGRSNQPQHF. CDR3 DNA: TGTGCCAGCAGCCAAGGCGCAGGGGGCAGAAGCAATCAGCCCCAGCATTTT. This chain connects TRBV3-1 (or the pseudogene TRBV3-2) to TRBJ1-5, with 8 positions matching TRBD1. The CDR3 has 17 residues. From germline, CDR1 is LGHDT and CDR2 YNNKEL (reference sequence). J gave up 1 base and V 1 base, and 6 bases lay outside the gene matches.

The CDR3 sequence is CASSPPTGYGYTF. Here the CDR3 DNA reads TGTGCCAGCAGCCCCCCGACAGGGTATGGCTACACCTTC. J is TRBJ1-2 and V is TRBV5-5; 7 bases line up with TRBD1. The CDR3 runs to 13 residues. V lost 4 bases and J lost 5; bases outside the gene matches: 5. The germline V gene has CDR1 SGHKS and CDR2 YYEKEE (reference sequence).

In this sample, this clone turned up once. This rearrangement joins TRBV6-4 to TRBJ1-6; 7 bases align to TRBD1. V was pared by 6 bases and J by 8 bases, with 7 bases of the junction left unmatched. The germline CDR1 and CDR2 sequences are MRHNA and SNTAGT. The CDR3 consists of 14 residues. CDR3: CASSTGDRDSPLHF. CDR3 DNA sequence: TGTGCCAGCAGCACCGGGGACAGAGATTCACCCCTCCACTTT.

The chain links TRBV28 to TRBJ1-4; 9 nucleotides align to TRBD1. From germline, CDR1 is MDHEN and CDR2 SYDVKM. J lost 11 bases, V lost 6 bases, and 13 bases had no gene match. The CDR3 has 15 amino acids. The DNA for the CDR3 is TGTGCCAGCAGGCTAAGGCCGGACAGGGGCCTTAAACTGTTTTTT. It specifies CASRLRPDRGLKLFF.

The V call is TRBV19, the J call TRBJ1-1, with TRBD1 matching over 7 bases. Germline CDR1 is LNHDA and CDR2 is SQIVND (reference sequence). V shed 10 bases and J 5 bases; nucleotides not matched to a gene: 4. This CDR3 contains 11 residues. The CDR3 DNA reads TGTGCCACGACAGGGTTTACTGAAGCTTTCTTT. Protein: CATTGFTEAFF.

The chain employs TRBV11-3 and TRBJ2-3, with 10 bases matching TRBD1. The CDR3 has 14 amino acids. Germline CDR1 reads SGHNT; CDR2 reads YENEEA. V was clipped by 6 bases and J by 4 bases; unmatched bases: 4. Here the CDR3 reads CASRGTGEADTQYF. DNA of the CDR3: TGTGCCAGCAGGGGGACAGGGGAAGCAGATACGCAGTATTTT.

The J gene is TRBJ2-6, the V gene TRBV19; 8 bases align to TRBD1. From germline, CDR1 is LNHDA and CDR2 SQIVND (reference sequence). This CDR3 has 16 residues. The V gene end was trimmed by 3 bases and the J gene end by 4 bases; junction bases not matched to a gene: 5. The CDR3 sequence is CASSISGGEGANVLTF. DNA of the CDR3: TGTGCCAGTAGTATTTCAGGGGGCGAAGGGGCCAACGTCCTGACTTTC. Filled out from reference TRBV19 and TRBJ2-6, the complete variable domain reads DGGITQSPKYLFRKEGQNVTLSCEQNLNHDAMYWYRQDPGQGLRLIYYSQIVNDFQKGDIAEGYSVSREKKESFPLTVTSAQKNPTAFYLCASSISGGEGANVLTFGAGSRLTVL.

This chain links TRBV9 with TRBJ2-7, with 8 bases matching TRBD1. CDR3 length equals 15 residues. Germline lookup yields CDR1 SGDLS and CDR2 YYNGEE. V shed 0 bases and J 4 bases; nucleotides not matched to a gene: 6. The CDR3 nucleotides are TGTGCCAGCAGCGTAGGGACAGGGACGATGTACGAGCAGTACTTC. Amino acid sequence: CASSVGTGTMYEQYF.

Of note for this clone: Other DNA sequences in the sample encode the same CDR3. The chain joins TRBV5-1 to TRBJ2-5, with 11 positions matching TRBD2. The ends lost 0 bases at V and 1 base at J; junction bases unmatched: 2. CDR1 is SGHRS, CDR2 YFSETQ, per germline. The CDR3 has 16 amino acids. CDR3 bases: TGCGCCAGCAGCTTGGGACTAGCGGGACCCCAAGAGACCCAGTACTTC. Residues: CASSLGLAGPQETQYF.

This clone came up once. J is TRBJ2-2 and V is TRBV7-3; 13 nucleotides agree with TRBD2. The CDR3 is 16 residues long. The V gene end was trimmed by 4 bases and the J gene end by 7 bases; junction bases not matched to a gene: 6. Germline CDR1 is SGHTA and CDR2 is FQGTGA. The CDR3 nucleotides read TGTGCCAGCAGCTCCGGACTAGCGGGGGTGTACGGGGAGCTGTTTTTT. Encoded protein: CASSSGLAGVYGELFF.

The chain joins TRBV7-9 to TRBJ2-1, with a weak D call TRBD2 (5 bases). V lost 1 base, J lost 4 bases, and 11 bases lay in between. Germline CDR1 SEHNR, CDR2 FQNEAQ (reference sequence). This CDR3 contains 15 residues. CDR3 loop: CASSLGRARYNEQFF. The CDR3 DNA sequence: TGTGCCAGCAGCTTAGGGCGGGCCCGATACAATGAGCAGTTCTTC.

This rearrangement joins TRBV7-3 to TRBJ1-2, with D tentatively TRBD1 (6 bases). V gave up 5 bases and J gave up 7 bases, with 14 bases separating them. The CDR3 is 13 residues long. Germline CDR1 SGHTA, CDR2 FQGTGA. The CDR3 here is CASSADRSGGYTF. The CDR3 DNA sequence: TGTGCCAGCAGCGCCGACAGGAGCGGTGGCTACACCTTC.

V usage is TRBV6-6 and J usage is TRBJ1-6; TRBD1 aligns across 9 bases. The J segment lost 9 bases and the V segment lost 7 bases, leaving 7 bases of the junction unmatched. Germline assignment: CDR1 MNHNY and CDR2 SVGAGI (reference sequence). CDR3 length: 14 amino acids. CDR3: CASTTSGQGSPLHF. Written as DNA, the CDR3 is TGTGCCAGCACCACCTCGGGACAGGGTTCACCCCTCCACTTT.

CDR3: CASSFTPGGTTYEQYF. The CDR3 region has the DNA TGCGCCAGCAGCTTTACTCCGGGAGGGACCACCTACGAGCAGTACTTC. V gene TRBV5-1 combines with J gene TRBJ2-7, with 8 bases that match TRBD2. Germline trimming cut 2 bases from V and 2 bases from J; bases unmatched to any gene: 9. Germline lookup yields CDR1 SGHRS and CDR2 YFSETQ. This CDR3 region has 16 residues.

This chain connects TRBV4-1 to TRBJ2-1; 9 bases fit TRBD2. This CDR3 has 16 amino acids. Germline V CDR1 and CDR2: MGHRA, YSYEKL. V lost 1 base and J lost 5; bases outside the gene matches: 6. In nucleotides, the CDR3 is TGCGCCAGCAGCCAAGCACCGACTAGCGGCAACAATGAGCAGTTCTTC. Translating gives CASSQAPTSGNNEQFF.

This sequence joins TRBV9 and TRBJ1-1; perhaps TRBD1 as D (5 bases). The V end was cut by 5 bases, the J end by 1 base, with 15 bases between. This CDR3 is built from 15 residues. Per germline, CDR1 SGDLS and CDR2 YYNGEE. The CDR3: CASRSGAQRNTEAFF. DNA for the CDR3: TGTGCCAGCAGAAGTGGGGCGCAGAGGAACACTGAAGCTTTCTTT.

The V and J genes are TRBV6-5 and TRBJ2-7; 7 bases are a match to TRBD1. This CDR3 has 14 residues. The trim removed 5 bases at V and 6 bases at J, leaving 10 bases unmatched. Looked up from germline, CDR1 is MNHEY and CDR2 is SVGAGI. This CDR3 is CASSLTTGLSEQYF. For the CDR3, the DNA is TGTGCCAGCAGTCTGACGACAGGGCTATCCGAGCAGTACTTC.

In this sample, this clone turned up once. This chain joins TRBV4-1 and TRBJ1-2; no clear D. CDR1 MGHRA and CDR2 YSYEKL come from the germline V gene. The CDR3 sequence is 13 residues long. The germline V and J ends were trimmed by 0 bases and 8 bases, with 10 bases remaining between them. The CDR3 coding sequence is TGCGCCAGCAGCCAAGATCATGGGGAGGGCTACACCTTC. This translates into CASSQDHGEGYTF.

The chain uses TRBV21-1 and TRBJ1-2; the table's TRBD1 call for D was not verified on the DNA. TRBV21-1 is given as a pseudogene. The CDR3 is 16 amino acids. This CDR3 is CASSSQGARLDYGYTF. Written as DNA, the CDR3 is TGTGCCAGCAGCTCCCAAGGGGCCAGGCTGGACTATGGCTACACCTTC.

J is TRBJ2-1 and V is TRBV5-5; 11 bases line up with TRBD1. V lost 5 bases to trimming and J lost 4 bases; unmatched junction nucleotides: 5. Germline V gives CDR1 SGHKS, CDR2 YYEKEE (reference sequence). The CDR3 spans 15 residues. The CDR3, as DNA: TGTGCCAGCAGACCCGGGACAGGGGGTTACAATGAGCAGTTCTTC. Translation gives CASRPGTGGYNEQFF.